This entry lists 23 T cell receptor beta chains sequenced from one sample in a study of T cell responses to AZD1222 COVID-19 vaccine. TCRdb's copy holds only in-frame clones and misses some; the assay was immunoSEQ multiplex PCR. The top ten hold 27% of the sample, which has approximately 130,000 clones, roughly 84% seen once. The specimen was peripheral blood, collected 28 days after the second AZD1222 dose. These receptor sequences come from an adult who received the AZD1222 COVID-19 vaccine.

The rearrangement links TRBV29-1 to TRBJ2-3; no clear D gene. The length of the CDR3 is 13 residues. Trimming cost V 3 bases and J 3 bases, with 10 bases left between them. Germline V gene data show CDR1 as SQVTM and CDR2 as ANQGSEA. The CDR3: CSVDWAFTDTQYF. The DNA for the CDR3 is TGCAGCGTTGATTGGGCCTTTACAGATACGCAGTATTTT.

The rearrangement joins TRBV4-3 to TRBJ1-2; 9 bases map to TRBD1. V trimming: 0 bases; J trimming: 8 bases; junction bases outside the gene matches: 4. The CDR3 length is 14 residues. CDR1 LGHNA and CDR2 YSLEER come from the germline V gene. CDR3 in DNA: TGCGCCAGCAGCCAAGAAGGGACAGGGCTCGGCTACACCTTC. Translated, it gives CASSQEGTGLGYTF.

The gene calls are TRBV7-9 and TRBJ2-5; D gene ambiguous. The CDR3 is 12 residues long. V was shortened by 8 bases and J by 7 bases, with 14 bases between the two germline ends. From germline, CDR1 is SEHNR and CDR2 FQNEAQ (reference sequence). CDR3 DNA: TGTGCCAGCGGACCCTCTGTTGGGACCCAGTACTTC. Translated: CASGPSVGTQYF.

A single count supports this clone. This CDR3 reads CASSLKGAEAFF. CDR3 sequence (DNA): TGTGCCAGCAGCTTAAAGGGGGCTGAAGCTTTCTTT. This rearrangement joins TRBV7-9 to TRBJ1-1, with D tentatively TRBD1 (6 bases). V was trimmed by 2 bases and J by 6 bases, leaving 7 bases between them. This CDR3 contains 12 residues. Germline V gene lookup returns CDR1 SEHNR and CDR2 FQNEAQ (reference sequence).

The J gene is TRBJ1-6, the V gene TRBV19, with D unresolved. With 0 bases removed from V and 0 bases from J, the gap between germline ends came to 9 bases. There are 17 residues in the CDR3. CDR1 LNHDA and CDR2 SQIVND come from the germline V gene (reference sequence). The CDR3 DNA sequence: TGTGCCAGTAGTATAGATCCGAGGAGCTCCTATAATTCACCCCTCCACTTT. It is translated as CASSIDPRSSYNSPLHF.

This sequence joins TRBV19 and TRBJ1-5; 11 positions agree with TRBD1. Germline V gene data show CDR1 as LNHDA and CDR2 as SQIVND (reference sequence). This CDR3 comprises 19 residues. V trimming: 0 bases; J trimming: 7 bases; junction bases outside the gene matches: 14. The CDR3 reads CASSIEGADRGRPGQPQHF. The CDR3 bases are TGTGCCAGTAGTATAGAAGGGGCGGACAGGGGGCGCCCGGGCCAGCCCCAGCATTTT.

This sequence joins TRBV9 and TRBJ2-5; 7 bases are shared with TRBD2. The germline gives CDR1 SGDLS, CDR2 YYNGEE. J gave up 3 bases and V 0 bases, and 5 bases lay outside the gene matches. The CDR3 runs 15 residues. The CDR3 nucleotides read TGTGCCAGCAGCGTAGGGGGAGCGGGGAAAGAGACCCAGTACTTC. Translated, it gives CASSVGGAGKETQYF.

The chain recombines TRBV7-8 with TRBJ2-2; 9 bases line up with TRBD1. This CDR3 has 15 amino acids. Trimming at V came to 3 bases and at J to 6 bases, leaving 5 bases not matched to a gene. Per germline, CDR1 SGHVS and CDR2 FQNEAQ. Here the CDR3 DNA reads TGTGCCAGCAGCTTCCGACAGGGGGATGCCGGGGAGCTGTTTTTT. This gives the protein CASSFRQGDAGELFF. Drawing the rest from reference TRBV7-8 and TRBJ2-2, the complete variable domain is GAGVSQSPRYKVAKRGQDVALRCDPISGHVSLFWYQQALGQGPEFLTYFQNEAQLDKSGLPSDRFFAERPEGSVSTLKIQRTQQEDSAVYLCASSFRQGDAGELFFGEGSRLTVL.

J is TRBJ1-3 and V is TRBV9, with TRBD1 matching 7 bases. CDR1 is SGDLS and CDR2 is YYNGEE in the germline V gene. This CDR3 is 16 amino acids long. The V and J ends lost 4 bases and 0 bases, in that order; junction bases with no gene match: 7. The CDR3 reads CASSQGQLHSGNTIYF. Here the CDR3 DNA reads TGTGCCAGCAGCCAGGGACAGCTTCACTCTGGAAACACCATATATTTT.

This clone was recorded only once. V is TRBV27 and J is TRBJ2-3; maybe TRBD2 (5 bases). The CDR3 is 14 residues long. Germline lookup yields CDR1 MNHEY and CDR2 SMNVEV (reference sequence). With 4 bases removed from V and 7 bases from J, the gap between germline ends came to 15 bases. The CDR3 loop reads CASSWTDGVYTQYF. The CDR3 coding sequence is TGTGCCAGCAGTTGGACCGACGGGGTCTATACGCAGTATTTT.

The rearrangement uses TRBV6-2 or TRBV6-3 and TRBJ1-1; a possible D gene is TRBD1 (5 bases). CDR1 MNHEY and CDR2 SVGEGT come from the germline V gene. This CDR3 has 16 residues. V was shortened by 5 bases and J by 1 base, with 17 bases between the two germline ends. CDR3 residues: CASSLRGASGNTEAFF. CDR3 coding DNA: TGTGCCAGCAGTCTAAGAGGGGCGTCGGGGAACACTGAAGCTTTCTTT.

The V call is TRBV5-1, the J call TRBJ1-2; TRBD1 matches 7 bases. CDR1 SGHRS and CDR2 YFSETQ come from the germline V gene. The CDR3 loop spans 14 amino acids. Losses at the gene ends were 0 bases for V and 2 bases for J; bases not matched to a gene: 1. CDR3 protein: CASSLEGGNYGYTF. DNA of the CDR3: TGCGCCAGCAGCTTGGAAGGGGGCAACTATGGCTACACCTTC.

A single count supports this clone. The chain has TRBV5-1 and TRBJ1-4; TRBD1 matches at 9 bases. With V trimmed by 2 bases and J by 6 bases, 2 bases remained unmatched. The CDR3 runs to 14 residues. Germline V CDR1 and CDR2: SGHRS, YFSETQ. CDR3 in amino acids: CASSFGDRDEKLFF. The DNA for the CDR3 is TGCGCCAGCAGCTTTGGGGACAGGGATGAAAAACTGTTTTTT.

The rearrangement joins TRBV19 to TRBJ1-5; D remains unclear. Germline CDR1 is LNHDA and CDR2 is SQIVND (reference sequence). V was trimmed by 8 bases and J by 5 bases, leaving 4 bases between them. The CDR3 is 10 residues long. The chain's CDR3 is CASGYQPQHF. The CDR3 DNA sequence: TGTGCCAGTGGGTATCAGCCCCAGCATTTT.

This chain uses TRBV7-6 with TRBJ1-1, with D hard to call. The CDR3 sequence is 14 residues long. CDR1 is SGHVS and CDR2 is FNYEAQ in the germline V gene. With 1 base removed from V and 4 bases from J, the gap between germline ends came to 10 bases. This CDR3 reads CASSLGISSTEAFF. The CDR3 DNA reads as TGTGCCAGCAGCTTAGGGATTTCGAGCACTGAAGCTTTCTTT.

The V and J genes are TRBV7-9 and TRBJ1-2; D remains ambiguous. The germline V and J ends were trimmed by 3 bases and 7 bases, with 9 bases remaining between them. CDR3 length: 12 residues. From germline, CDR1 is SEHNR and CDR2 FQNEAQ (reference sequence). The CDR3 reads CASSFPGSGYTF. In DNA form, the CDR3 reads TGTGCCAGCAGCTTCCCCGGTTCTGGCTACACCTTC.

The chain recombines TRBV19 with TRBJ1-3, with D hard to call. V lost 8 bases to trimming and J lost 0 bases, with 11 bases between them. CDR3 size: 14 residues. The V gene's germline CDR1 is LNHDA and CDR2 SQIVND (reference sequence). The CDR3 is CASLGASSGNTIYF. CDR3 DNA: TGTGCCAGTCTGGGAGCCAGCTCTGGAAACACCATATATTTT.

The sample holds one count of this clone. The chain links TRBV18 to TRBJ2-7; 10 bases fit TRBD1. V was pared by 3 bases and J by 7 bases, with 3 bases of the junction left unmatched. This CDR3 region has 13 residues. CDR1 is KGHSH, CDR2 LQKENI, per germline. The CDR3 coding sequence is TGTGCCAGCTCACCCGACAGGGGGCGAGAGCAGTACTTC. It encodes CASSPDRGREQYF.

This chain connects TRBV27 to TRBJ1-3; D unclear. This CDR3 spans 17 amino acids. The V gene's germline CDR1 is MNHEY and CDR2 SMNVEV (reference sequence). With 5 bases removed from V and 4 bases from J, the gap between germline ends came to 21 bases. The CDR3 here is CASSPDPWELGGNTIYF. The CDR3 nucleotides are TGTGCCAGCAGTCCCGACCCCTGGGAACTGGGGGGAAACACCATATATTTT.

This clone was observed once. The chain combines TRBV7-2 with TRBJ2-3, with 9 nucleotides matching TRBD2. V was clipped by 11 bases and J by 4 bases; unmatched bases: 16. Germline V lookup: CDR1 SGHTA, CDR2 FQGNSA. The CDR3 sequence is 16 residues long. CDR3 nucleotides: TGTGCCGGAGCGGGGCGGGGGGGCCGTTCCCCAGATACGCAGTATTTT. This translates into CAGAGRGGRSPDTQYF.

This chain joins TRBV5-3 and TRBJ1-4, with unresolved D. TRBV5-3 is an ORF; its function is uncertain. Deletions cut 3 bases from V and 10 bases from J, with 22 bases between. The CDR3 is made up of 16 amino acids. For the CDR3, the DNA is TGTGCCAGAAGCTCGGGTCCTTGCCTTCGGGTGGGAAAACTGTTTTTT. Translation gives CARSSGPCLRVGKLFF.

This chain uses TRBV27 with TRBJ2-7, with D unresolved. V was cut by 3 bases and J by 1 base, with 10 bases left in between. CDR1 is MNHEY and CDR2 is SMNVEV in the germline V gene (reference sequence). The CDR3 extends over 14 amino acids. The CDR3 region has the DNA TGTGCCAGCAGTTTGAAAGGCCTATCCTACGAGCAGTACTTC. It is translated as CASSLKGLSYEQYF.

The gene calls are TRBV4-1 and TRBJ2-5, with TRBD1 matching over 7 bases. V shed 4 bases, J shed 1 base, and the junction held 9 bases outside the gene matches. This CDR3 contains 16 residues. Per germline, CDR1 MGHRA and CDR2 YSYEKL. Written as DNA, the CDR3 is TGCGCCAGCAGCCTTACGACAGGGAAGGGCCAAGAGACCCAGTACTTC. Amino acids: CASSLTTGKGQETQYF.